A single sample is the source of the 2 T cell receptor beta chains below, sequenced in a study of vaccination effects on CD4 cells after COVID-19. For these receptors, no antigen is known. Clones were read by immunoSEQ multiplex PCR, and TCRdb kept only the in-frame ones, dropping some. The data hold some 30,000 clones, with 70% to 80% observed a single time. Subsequent to roughly 9 days of culture, CD4+ T cells were isolated. This material consisted of CD4+ T cells from PBMCs cultured without peptide, taken before COVID-19 vaccination. Receptors originate from a human donor who received a COVID-19 vaccine.

In this sample, this clone turned up once. V gene TRBV7-8 combines with J gene TRBJ2-7; 9 nucleotides agree with TRBD1. The germline V gene has CDR1 SGHVS and CDR2 FQNEAQ. The CDR3 runs 14 residues. Trimming at V came to 3 bases and at J to 5 bases, leaving 5 bases not matched to a gene. The CDR3 region is CASSLRTGDNEQYF. The CDR3 nucleotides read TGTGCCAGCAGCTTGAGGACAGGGGATAACGAGCAGTACTTC. The entire variable domain, with the rest obtained from reference TRBV7-8 and TRBJ2-7, is as follows: GAGVSQSPRYKVAKRGQDVALRCDPISGHVSLFWYQQALGQGPEFLTYFQNEAQLDKSGLPSDRFFAERPEGSVSTLKIQRTQQEDSAVYLCASSLRTGDNEQYFGPGTRLTVT.

The gene calls are TRBV7-9 and TRBJ2-7, with D perhaps TRBD1 or TRBD2 (5 bases each). The CDR3 runs to 14 residues. In germline, CDR1 is SEHNR, CDR2 FQNEAQ (reference sequence). V gave up 1 base and J gave up 2 bases, with 9 bases separating them. The CDR3 protein is CASSLDEGPYEQYF. The CDR3 DNA is TGTGCCAGCAGCTTAGACGAGGGGCCCTACGAGCAGTACTTC.